This T cell receptor (beta chain) was retrieved from a study of T cell clonotyping in hematopoietic cell transplantation. Study outcomes and limitations: Broader posttransplant TCR repertoire diversity was predicted by graft donor and pretransplant recipient Inverse Simpson Index values.

Measured with immunoSEQ multiplex PCR; TCRdb has only the in-frame clones, and not every one. The sample carries some 50,000 clones, around 84% recorded once. This clone has just a few counts. As yet, its antigen is unknown. Time point here: recipient sample about 28 days before transplant, after cytoreduction. Recipients were bled about 28 days pretransplant and at posttransplant days 30, 100, 180. The sequencing used peripheral blood mononuclear cells, collected before stem cell transplant. The receptor was derived from a man in his 60s with myelodysplastic syndrome. Some clones in this sample may be carry-over from other donors' samples.

Written as DNA, the CDR3 is TGTGCCAGCAGCTCATGGGGGGGGAGTGAGCAGTTCTTC. Translating gives CASSSWGGSEQFF. The chain is built from TRBV7-9 and TRBJ2-1, with TRBD2 matching 7 bases. In germline, CDR1 is SEHNR, CDR2 FQNEAQ (reference sequence). J was trimmed by 9 bases and V by 4 bases; bases with no gene match: 6. The CDR3 contains 13 residues.